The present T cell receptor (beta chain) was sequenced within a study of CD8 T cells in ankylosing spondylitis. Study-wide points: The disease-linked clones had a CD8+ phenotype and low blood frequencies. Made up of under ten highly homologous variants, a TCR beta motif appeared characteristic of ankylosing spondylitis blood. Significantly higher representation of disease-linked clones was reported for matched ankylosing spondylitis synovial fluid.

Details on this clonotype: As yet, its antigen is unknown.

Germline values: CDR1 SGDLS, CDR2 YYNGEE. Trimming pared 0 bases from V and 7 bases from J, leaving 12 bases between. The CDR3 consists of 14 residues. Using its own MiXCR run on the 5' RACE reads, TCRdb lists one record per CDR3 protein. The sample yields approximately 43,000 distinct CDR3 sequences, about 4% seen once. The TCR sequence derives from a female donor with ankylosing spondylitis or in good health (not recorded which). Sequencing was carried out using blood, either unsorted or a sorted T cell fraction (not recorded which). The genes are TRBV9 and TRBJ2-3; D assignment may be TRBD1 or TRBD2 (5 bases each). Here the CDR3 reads CASSVAGAHNTQYF. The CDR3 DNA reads TGTGCCAGCAGCGTAGCCGGGGCGCACAATACGCAGTATTTT. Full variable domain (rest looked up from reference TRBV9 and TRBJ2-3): DSGVTQTPKHLITATGQRVTLRCSPRSGDLSVYWYQQSLDQGLQFLIQYYNGEERAKGNILERFSAQQFPDLHSELNLSSLELGDSALYFCASSVAGAHNTQYFGPGTRLTVL.